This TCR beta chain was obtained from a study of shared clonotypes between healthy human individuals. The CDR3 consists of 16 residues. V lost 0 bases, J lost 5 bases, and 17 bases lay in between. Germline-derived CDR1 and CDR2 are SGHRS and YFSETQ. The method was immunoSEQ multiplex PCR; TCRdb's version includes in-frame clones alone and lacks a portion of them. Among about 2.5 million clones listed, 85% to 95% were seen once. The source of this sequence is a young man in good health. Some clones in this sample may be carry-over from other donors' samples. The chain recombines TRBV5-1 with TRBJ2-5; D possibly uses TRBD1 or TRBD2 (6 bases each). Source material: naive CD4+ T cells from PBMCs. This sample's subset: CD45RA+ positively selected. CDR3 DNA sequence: TGCGCCAGCAGCTTGGTCCCCCTGGGGGGCGAGGAGACCCAGTACTTC. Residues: CASSLVPLGGEETQYF.